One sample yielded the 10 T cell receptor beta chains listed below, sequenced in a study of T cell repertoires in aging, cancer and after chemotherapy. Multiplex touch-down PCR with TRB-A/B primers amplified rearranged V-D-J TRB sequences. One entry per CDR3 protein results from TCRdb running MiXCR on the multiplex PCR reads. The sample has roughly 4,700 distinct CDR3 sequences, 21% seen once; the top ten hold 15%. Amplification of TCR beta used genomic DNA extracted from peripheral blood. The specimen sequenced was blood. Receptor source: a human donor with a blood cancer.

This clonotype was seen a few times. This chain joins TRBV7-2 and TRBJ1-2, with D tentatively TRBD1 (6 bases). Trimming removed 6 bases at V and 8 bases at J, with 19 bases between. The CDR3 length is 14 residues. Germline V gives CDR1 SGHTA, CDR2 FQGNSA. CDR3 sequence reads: CASSGAGATQGYTF. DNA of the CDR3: TGTGCCAGCAGTGGAGCAGGGGCCACTCAGGGCTACACCTTC.

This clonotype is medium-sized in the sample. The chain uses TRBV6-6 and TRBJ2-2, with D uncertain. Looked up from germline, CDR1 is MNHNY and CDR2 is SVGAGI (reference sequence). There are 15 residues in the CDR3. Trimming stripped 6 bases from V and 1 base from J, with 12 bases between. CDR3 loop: CASSSAKGNTGELFF. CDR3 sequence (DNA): TGTGCCAGCAGCTCAGCAAAGGGGAACACCGGGGAGCTGTTTTTT.

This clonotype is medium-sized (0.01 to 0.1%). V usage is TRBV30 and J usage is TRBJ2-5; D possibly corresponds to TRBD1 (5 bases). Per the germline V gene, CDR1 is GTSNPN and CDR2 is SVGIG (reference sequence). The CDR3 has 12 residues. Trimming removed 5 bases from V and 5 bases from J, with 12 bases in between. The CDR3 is CAWGAKRETQYF. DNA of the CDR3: TGTGCCTGGGGGGCTAAACGGGAGACCCAGTACTTC.

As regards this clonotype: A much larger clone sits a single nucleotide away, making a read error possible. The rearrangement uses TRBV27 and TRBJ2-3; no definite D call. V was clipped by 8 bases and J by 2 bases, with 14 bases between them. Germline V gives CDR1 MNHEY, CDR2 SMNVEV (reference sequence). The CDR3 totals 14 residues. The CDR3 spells CASRRIPYTDTQYF. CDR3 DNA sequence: TGTGCCAGCCGAAGAATTCCATACACAGATACGCAGTATTTT.

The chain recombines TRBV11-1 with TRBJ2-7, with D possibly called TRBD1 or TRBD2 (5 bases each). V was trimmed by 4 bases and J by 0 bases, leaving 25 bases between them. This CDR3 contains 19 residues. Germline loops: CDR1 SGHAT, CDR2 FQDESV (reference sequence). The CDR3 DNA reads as TGTGCCAGCAGCTCTTACGACTTAGGCTTGGGACGGAGCTCCTACGAGCAGTACTTC. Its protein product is CASSSYDLGLGRSSYEQYF.

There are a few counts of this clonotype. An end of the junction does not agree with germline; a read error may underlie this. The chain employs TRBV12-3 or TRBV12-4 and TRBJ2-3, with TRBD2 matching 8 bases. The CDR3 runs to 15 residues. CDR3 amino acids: CASSLSGAHTYTQYF. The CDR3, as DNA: TGTGCCAGCAGTCTTAGCGGGGCCCACACATATACGCAGTATTTT.

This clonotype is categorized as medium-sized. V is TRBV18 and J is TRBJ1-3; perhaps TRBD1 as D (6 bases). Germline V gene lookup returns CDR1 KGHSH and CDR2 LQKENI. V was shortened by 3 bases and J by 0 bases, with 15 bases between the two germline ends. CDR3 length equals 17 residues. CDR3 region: CASSPARGLLSGNTIYF. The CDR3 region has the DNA TGTGCCAGCTCACCCGCCAGGGGCCTCCTCTCTGGAAACACCATATATTTT.

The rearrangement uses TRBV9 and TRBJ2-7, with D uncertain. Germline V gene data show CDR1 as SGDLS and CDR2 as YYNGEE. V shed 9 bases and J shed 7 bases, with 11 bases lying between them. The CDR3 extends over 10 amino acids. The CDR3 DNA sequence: TGTGCCATTCGGACCGGGGAGCAGTACTTC. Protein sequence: CAIRTGEQYF.

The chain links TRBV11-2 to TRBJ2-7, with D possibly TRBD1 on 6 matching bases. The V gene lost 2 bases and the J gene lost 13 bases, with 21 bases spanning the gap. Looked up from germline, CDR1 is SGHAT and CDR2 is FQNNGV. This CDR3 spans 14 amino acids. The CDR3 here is CASSLQGSSYEHYF. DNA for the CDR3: TGTGCCAGCAGCTTACAGGGGTCCTCCTACGAACATTACTTC.

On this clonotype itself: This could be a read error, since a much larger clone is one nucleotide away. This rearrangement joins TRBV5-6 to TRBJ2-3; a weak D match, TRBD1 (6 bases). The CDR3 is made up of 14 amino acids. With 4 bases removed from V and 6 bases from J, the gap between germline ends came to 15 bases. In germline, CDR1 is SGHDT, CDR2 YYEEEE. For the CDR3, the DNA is TGTGCCAGCAGCCCTTGGACAGCCTGGGATACGCAGTATTTT. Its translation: CASSPWTAWDTQYF.